The entry below describes one TCR beta chain. The sample originates from a study of technical replicates of blood from a few donors. The CDR3 consists of 13 residues. The germline CDR1 and CDR2 sequences are SGHAT and FQNNGV. V lost 5 bases and J 3 bases, leaving 11 bases between the germline ends. Here immunoSEQ multiplex PCR was the method, and the copy in TCRdb shows in-frame clones only, minus some. The sample records about 80,000 clones, around 90% being singletons. This receptor was obtained from a human donor in good health. Material: T cells isolated from PBMCs. The chain employs TRBV11-2 and TRBJ2-7; possibly TRBD2 for D (5 bases). CDR3 loop: CASSPGLLYEQYF. In DNA form, the CDR3 reads TGTGCCAGCAGCCCAGGACTTCTCTACGAGCAGTACTTC.